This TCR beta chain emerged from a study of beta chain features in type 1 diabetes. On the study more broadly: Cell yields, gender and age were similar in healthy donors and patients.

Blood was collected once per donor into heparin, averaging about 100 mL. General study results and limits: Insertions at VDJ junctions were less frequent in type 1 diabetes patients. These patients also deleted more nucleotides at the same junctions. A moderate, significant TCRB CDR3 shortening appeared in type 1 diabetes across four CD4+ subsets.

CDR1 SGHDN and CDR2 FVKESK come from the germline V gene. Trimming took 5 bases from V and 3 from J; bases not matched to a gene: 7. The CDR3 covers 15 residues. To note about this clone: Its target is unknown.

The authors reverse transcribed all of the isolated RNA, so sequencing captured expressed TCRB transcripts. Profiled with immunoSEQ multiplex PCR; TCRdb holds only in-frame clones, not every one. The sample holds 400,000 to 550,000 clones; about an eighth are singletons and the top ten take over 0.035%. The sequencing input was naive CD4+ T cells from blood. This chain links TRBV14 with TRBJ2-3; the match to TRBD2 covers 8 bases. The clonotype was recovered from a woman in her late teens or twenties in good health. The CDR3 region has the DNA TGTGCCAGCAGCTCCCAGCGGGGGCGGACAGATACGCAGTATTTT. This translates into CASSSQRGRTDTQYF. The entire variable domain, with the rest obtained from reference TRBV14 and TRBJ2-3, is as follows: EAGVTQFPSHSVIEKGQTVTLRCDPISGHDNLYWYRRVMGKEIKFLLHFVKESKQDESGMPNNRFLAERTGGTYSTLKVQPAELEDSGVYFCASSSQRGRTDTQYFGPGTRLTVL.